The entry that follows covers one T cell receptor (beta chain) sequence. Its antigen remains unidentified. Clones were sequenced by immunoSEQ multiplex PCR, and TCRdb holds only the in-frame ones, with some missing. The table lists tens of thousands of clones, more than 75% of them singletons. The CDR3 runs to 13 residues. The V gene lost 3 bases and the J gene lost 4 bases, with 8 bases spanning the gap. Germline lookup yields CDR1 LGHNT and CDR2 FRNRAP. The data originate from a study of T cells in localized non-small cell lung cancer. Study-wide points: Adjacent lung tissue had a median approximately 57 of the top 100 clones found in the tumor. Longer survival (overall) was linked to higher T cell density in blood. The greatest T cell clonality was found in uninvolved adjacent lung (higher than in tumor).

This sequence joins TRBV12-5 and TRBJ2-3; D gene ambiguous. The receptor comes from a female donor of 60 years or more with stage III squamous cell lung carcinoma. Sequences were derived from peripheral blood, sampled before any cancer treatment. The CDR3 region has the DNA TGTGCTAGTGGTTTCGATTCAGCAGATACGCAGTATTTT. Amino acids: CASGFDSADTQYF.